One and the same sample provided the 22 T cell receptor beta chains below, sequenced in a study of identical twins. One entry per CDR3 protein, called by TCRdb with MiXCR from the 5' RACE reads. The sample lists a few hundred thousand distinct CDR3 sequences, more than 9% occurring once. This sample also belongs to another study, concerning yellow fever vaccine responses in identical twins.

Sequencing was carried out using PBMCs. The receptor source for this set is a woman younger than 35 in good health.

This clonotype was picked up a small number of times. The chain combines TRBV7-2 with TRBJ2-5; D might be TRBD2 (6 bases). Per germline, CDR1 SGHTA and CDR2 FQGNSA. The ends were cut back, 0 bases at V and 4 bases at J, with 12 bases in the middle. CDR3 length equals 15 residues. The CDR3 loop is CASSLAELEGETQYF. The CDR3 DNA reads TGTGCCAGCAGCTTAGCGGAGCTGGAGGGAGAGACCCAGTACTTC. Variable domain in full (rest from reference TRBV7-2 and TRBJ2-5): GAGVSQSPSNKVTEKGKDVELRCDPISGHTALYWYRQSLGQGLEFLIYFQGNSAPDKSGLPSDRFSAERTGGSVSTLTIQRTQQEDSAVYLCASSLAELEGETQYFGPGTRLLVL.

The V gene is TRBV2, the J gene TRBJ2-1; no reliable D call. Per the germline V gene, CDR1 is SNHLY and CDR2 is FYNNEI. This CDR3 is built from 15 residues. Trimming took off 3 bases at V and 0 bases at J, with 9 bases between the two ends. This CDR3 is CASSDSESSYNEQFF. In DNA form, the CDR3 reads TGTGCCAGCAGTGATTCGGAAAGCTCCTACAATGAGCAGTTCTTC.

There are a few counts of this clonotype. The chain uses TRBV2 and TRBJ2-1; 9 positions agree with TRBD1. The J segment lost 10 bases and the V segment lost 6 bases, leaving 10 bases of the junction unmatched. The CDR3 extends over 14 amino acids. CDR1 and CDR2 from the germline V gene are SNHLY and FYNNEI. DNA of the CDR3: TGTGCCAGCAGGGCCGGGACAGGGTTAAGAGAGCAGTTCTTC. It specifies CASRAGTGLREQFF.

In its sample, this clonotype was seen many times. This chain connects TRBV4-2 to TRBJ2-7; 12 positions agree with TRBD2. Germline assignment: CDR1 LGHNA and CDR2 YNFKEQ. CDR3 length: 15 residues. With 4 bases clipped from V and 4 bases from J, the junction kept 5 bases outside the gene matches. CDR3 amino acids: CASSLGLAGMYEQYF. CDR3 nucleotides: TGTGCCAGCAGCCTCGGACTAGCGGGGATGTACGAGCAGTACTTC.

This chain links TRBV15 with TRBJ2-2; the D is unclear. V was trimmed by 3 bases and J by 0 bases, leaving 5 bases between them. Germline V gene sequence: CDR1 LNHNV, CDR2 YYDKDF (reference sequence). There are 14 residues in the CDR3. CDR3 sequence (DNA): TGTGCCACCAGCAGGAAACCGAACACCGGGGAGCTGTTTTTT. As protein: CATSRKPNTGELFF.

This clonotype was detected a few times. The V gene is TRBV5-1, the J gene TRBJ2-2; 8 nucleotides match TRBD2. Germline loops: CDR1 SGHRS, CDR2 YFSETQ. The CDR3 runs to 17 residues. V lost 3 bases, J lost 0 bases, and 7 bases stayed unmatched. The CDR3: CASSWAPGGANTGELFF. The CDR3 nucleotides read TGCGCCAGCAGCTGGGCCCCGGGGGGGGCGAACACCGGGGAGCTGTTTTTT.

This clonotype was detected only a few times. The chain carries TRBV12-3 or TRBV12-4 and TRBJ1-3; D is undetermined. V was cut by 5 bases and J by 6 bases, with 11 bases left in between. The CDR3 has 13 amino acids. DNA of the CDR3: TGTGCCAGCAGTACGCGGGATTTAAACACCATATATTTT. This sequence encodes CASSTRDLNTIYF.

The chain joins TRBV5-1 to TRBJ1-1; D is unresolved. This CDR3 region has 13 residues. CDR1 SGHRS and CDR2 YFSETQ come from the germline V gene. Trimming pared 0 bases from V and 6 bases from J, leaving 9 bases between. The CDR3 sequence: CASSLASSSEAFF. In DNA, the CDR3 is TGCGCCAGCAGCTTGGCCAGTTCCTCTGAAGCTTTCTTT. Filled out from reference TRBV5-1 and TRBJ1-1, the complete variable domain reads KAGVTQTPRYLIKTRGQQVTLSCSPISGHRSVSWYQQTPGQGLQFLFEYFSETQRNKGNFPGRFSGRQFSNSRSEMNVSTLELGDSALYLCASSLASSSEAFFGQGTRLTVV.

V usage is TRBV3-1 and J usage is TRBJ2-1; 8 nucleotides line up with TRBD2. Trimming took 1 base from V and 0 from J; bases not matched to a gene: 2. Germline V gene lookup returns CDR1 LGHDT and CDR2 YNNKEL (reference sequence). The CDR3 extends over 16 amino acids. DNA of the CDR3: TGTGCCAGCAGCCAAGGACTAGCGTACTCCTACAATGAGCAGTTCTTC. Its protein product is CASSQGLAYSYNEQFF.

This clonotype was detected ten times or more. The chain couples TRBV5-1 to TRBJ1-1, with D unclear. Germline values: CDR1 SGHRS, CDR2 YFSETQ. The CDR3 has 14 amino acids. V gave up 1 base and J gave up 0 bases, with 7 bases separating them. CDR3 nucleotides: TGCGCCAGCAGCTTGCTCCCCATGAACACTGAAGCTTTCTTT. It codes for CASSLLPMNTEAFF.

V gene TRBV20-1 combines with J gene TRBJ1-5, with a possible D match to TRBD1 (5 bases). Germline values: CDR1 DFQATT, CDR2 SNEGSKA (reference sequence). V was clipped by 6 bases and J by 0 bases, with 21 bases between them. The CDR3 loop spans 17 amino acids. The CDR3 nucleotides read TGCAGTGCAAGCAGTGCCGGGGCAGAGTATAGCAATCAGCCCCAGCATTTT. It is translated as CSASSAGAEYSNQPQHF.

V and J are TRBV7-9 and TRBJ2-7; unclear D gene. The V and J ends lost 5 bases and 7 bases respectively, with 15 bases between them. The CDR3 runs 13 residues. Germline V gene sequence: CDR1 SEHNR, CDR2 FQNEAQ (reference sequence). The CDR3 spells CASSIIGVFEQYF. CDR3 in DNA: TGTGCCAGCAGCATCATCGGAGTGTTTGAGCAGTACTTC.

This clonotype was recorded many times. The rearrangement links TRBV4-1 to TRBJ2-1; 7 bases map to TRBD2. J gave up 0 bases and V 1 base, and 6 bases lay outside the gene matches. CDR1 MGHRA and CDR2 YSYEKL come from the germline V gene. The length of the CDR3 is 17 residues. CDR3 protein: CASSQGGDYSSYNEQFF. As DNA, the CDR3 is TGCGCCAGCAGCCAAGGAGGGGACTATAGCTCCTACAATGAGCAGTTCTTC.

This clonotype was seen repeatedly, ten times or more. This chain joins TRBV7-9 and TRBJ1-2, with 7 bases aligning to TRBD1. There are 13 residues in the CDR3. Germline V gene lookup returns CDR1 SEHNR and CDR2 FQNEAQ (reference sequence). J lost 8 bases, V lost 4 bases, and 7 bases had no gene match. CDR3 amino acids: CASSYDREDGYTF. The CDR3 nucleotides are TGTGCCAGCAGCTATGACAGGGAGGACGGCTACACCTTC.

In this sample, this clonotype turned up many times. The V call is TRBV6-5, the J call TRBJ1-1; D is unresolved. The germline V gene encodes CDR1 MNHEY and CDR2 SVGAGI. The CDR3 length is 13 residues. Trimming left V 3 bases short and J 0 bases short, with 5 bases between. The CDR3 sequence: CASSYGMNTEAFF. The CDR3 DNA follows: TGTGCCAGCAGTTATGGGATGAACACTGAAGCTTTCTTT.

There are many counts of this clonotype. The chain's CDR3 is CASSLDGPDYNSPLHF. CDR3 DNA: TGTGCCAGCAGCTTGGACGGGCCGGACTATAATTCACCCCTCCACTTT. V gene TRBV5-5 combines with J gene TRBJ1-6; D is unclear. The germline V gene has CDR1 SGHKS and CDR2 YYEKEE (reference sequence). The CDR3 consists of 16 residues. V shed 0 bases and J shed 3 bases, with 10 bases lying between them. Full variable domain (remainder filled in from reference TRBV5-5 and TRBJ1-6): DAGVTQSPTHLIKTRGQQVTLRCSPISGHKSVSWYQQVLGQGPQFIFQYYEKEERGRGNFPDRFSARQFPNYSSELNVNALLLGDSALYLCASSLDGPDYNSPLHFGNGTRLTVT.

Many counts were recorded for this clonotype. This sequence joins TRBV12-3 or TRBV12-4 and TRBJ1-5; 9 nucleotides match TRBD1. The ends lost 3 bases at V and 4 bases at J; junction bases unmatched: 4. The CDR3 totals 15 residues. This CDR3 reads CASSLGTGPNQPQHF. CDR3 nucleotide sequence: TGTGCCAGCAGTTTGGGGACAGGGCCAAATCAGCCCCAGCATTTT.

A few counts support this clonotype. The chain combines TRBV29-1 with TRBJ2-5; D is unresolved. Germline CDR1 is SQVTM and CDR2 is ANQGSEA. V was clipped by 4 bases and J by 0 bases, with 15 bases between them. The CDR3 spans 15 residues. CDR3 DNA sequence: TGCAGCGTTGTTGGGTCTACCTCGTACCAAGAGACCCAGTACTTC. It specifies CSVVGSTSYQETQYF.

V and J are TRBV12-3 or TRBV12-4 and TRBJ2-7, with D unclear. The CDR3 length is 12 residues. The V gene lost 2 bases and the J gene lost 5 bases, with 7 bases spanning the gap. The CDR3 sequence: CASSLNVHEQYF. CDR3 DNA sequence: TGTGCCAGCAGTTTAAACGTACACGAGCAGTACTTC.

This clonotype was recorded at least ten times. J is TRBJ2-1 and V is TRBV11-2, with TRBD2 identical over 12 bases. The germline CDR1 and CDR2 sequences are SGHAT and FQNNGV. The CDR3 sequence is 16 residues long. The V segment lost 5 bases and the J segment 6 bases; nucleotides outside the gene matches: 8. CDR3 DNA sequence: TGTGCCAGCAGCCTAAACGGACTAGCGGGGCCCAATGAGCAGTTCTTC. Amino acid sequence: CASSLNGLAGPNEQFF. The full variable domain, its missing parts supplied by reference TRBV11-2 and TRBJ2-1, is EAGVAQSPRYKIIEKRQSVAFWCNPISGHATLYWYQQILGQGPKLLIQFQNNGVVDDSQLPKDRFSAERLKGVDSTLKIQPAKLEDSAVYLCASSLNGLAGPNEQFFGPGTRLTVL.

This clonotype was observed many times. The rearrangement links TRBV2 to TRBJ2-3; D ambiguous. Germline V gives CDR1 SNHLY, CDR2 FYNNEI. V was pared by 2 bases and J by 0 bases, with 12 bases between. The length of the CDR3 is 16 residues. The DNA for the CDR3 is TGTGCCAGCAGTGAAAGGGCAGCTACTAGCACAGATACGCAGTATTTT. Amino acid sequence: CASSERAATSTDTQYF.

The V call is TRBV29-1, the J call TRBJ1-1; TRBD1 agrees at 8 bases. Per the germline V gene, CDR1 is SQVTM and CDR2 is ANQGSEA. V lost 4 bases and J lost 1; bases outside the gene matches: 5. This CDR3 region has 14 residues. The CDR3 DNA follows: TGCAGCGTTGTCAGACAGGGGAAGAACACTGAAGCTTTCTTT. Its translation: CSVVRQGKNTEAFF.